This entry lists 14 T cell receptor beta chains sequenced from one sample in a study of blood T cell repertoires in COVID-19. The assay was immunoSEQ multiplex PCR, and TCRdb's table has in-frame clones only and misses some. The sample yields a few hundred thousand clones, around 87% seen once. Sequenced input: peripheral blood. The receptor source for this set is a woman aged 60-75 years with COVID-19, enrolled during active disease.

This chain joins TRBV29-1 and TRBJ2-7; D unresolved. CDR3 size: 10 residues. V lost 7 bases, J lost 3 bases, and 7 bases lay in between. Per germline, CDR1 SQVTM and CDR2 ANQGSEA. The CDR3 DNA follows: TGCAGCGCGCTAGTCTACGAGCAGTACTTC. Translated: CSALVYEQYF.

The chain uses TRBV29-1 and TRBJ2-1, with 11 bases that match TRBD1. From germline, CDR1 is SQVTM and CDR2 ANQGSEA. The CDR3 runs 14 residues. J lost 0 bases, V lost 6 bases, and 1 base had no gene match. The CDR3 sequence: CSVGTGGSYNEQFF. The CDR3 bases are TGCAGCGTAGGGACAGGGGGCTCCTACAATGAGCAGTTCTTC.

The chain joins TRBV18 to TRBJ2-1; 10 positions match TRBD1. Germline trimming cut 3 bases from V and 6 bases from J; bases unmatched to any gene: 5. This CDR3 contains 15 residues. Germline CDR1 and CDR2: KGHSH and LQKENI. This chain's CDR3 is CASSPLGTGVNEQFF. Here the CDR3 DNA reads TGTGCCAGCTCACCCTTAGGGACAGGGGTCAATGAGCAGTTCTTC.

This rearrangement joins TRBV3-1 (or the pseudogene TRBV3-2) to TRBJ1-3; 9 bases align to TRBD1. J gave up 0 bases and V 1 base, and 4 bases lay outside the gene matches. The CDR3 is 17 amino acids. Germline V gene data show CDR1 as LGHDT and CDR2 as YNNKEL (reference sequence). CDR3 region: CASSQVGTGSSGNTIYF. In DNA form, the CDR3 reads TGTGCCAGCAGCCAAGTAGGGACAGGGAGCTCTGGAAACACCATATATTTT.

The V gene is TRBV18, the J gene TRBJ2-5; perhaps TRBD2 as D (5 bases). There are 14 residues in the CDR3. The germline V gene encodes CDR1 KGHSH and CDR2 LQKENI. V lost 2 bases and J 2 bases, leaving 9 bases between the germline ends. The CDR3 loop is CASSPSGLQETQYF. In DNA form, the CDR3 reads TGTGCCAGCTCACCAAGCGGCCTTCAAGAGACCCAGTACTTC.

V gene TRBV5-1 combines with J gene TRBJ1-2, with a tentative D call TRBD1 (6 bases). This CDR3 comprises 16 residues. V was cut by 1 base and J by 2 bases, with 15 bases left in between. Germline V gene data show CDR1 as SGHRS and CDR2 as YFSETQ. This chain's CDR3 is CASSLQGPQANYGYTF. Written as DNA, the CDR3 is TGCGCCAGCAGCTTGCAGGGGCCGCAGGCGAACTATGGCTACACCTTC.

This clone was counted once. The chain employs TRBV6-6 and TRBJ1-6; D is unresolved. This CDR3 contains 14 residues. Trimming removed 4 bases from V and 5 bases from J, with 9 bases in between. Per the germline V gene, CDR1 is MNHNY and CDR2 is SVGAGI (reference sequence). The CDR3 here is CASSLLRDNSPLHF. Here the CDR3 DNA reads TGTGCCAGCAGTTTACTCCGAGATAATTCACCCCTCCACTTT.

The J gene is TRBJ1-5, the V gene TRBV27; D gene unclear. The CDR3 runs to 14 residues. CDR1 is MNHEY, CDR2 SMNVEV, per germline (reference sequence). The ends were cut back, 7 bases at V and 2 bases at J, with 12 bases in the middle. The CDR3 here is CASTPGVGNQPQHF. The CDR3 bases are TGTGCCAGCACCCCGGGAGTCGGCAATCAGCCCCAGCATTTT.

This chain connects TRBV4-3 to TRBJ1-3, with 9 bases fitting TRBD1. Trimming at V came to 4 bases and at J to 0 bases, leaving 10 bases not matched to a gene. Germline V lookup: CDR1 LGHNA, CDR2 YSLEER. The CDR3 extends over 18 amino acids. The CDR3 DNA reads TGCGCCAGCAGCCCAGACCCCGGGACAGGGCGCTCTGGAAACACCATATATTTT. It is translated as CASSPDPGTGRSGNTIYF.

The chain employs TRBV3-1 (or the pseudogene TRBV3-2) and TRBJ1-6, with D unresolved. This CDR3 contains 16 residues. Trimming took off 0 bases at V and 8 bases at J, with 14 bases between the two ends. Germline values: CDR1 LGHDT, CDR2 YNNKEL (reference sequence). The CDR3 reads CASSQDEVLGDSPLHF. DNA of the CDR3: TGTGCCAGCAGCCAAGACGAAGTGCTCGGAGATTCACCCCTCCACTTT.

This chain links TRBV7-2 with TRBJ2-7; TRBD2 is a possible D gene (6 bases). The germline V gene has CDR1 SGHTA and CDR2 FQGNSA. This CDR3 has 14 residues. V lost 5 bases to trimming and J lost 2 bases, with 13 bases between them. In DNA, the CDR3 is TGTGCCAGCAGCCTACAGGACTACACCTACGAGCAGTACTTC. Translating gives CASSLQDYTYEQYF.

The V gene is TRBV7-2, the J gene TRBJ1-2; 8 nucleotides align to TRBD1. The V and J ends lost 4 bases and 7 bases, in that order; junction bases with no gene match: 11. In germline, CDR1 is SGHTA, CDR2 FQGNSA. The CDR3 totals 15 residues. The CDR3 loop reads CASSSGPGQAGGYTF. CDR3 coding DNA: TGTGCCAGCAGCTCCGGTCCGGGACAGGCGGGTGGCTACACCTTC.

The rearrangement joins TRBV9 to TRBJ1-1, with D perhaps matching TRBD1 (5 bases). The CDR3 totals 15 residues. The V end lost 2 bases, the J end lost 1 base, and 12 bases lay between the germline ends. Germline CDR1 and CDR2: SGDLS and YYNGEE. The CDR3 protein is CASSVGRQSNTEAFF. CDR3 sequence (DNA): TGTGCCAGCAGCGTTGGTAGACAGTCGAACACTGAAGCTTTCTTT.

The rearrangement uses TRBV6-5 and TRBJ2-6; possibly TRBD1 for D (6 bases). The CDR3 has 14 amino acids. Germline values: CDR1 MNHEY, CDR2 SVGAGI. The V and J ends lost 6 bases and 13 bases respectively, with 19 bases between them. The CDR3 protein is CASSPSGTLQVLTF. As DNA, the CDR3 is TGTGCCAGCAGCCCCTCAGGGACACTCCAAGTCCTGACTTTC.